This TCR beta chain appears in the sequencing data of a study of immune cell composition in non-small cell lung cancer (dated by TCRdb to the late 2010s). About the full investigation: Histologic subtype was assigned using H&E plus p63, CK5, Napsin A and TTF-1 immunohistochemistry, mainly lung adenocarcinoma or squamous cell carcinoma. TCR-beta sequencing (Adaptive Biotechnologies) was performed on about 37 paired NSCLC tumour and non-adjacent lung specimens plus 26 tumour-only specimens. Supplementary cohort #1 consisted of about 11 lung adenocarcinoma cases with paired tumour/lung TCR-beta sequencing and with TIL populations generated to assess tumour reactivity. A handful of tumour specimens that had TCR-beta data belonged to rare histological subtypes and were left out of the subtype comparisons.

Concerning this clone itself: What this receptor recognizes is not known. No base quality values were provided; no much bigger clone lies one nucleotide off.

Counted from cysteine to phenylalanine, this CDR3 has 19 amino acids. The kept DNA is CDR3 alone, 57 bases in frame from the first base. For this chain, trimming is 0 bases at the V end and 0 bases at the J end, and the number of junction bases without a gene match is 8. The germline V gene encodes CDR1 SGHNT and CDR2 YYREEE (reference sequence). Paper-wide results and their limitations: No significant correlation was found between smoking pack-years and tumour TCR-beta clonality. Lung squamous cell carcinoma tumours had significantly higher Top 10 clone scores and productive clonality than lung adenocarcinoma tumours. In fewer than twelve adenocarcinoma cases, a strong correlation was found between maximal tumour-associated clone frequency and TIL tumour reactivity, whereas no such correlation was found between overall clonality and TIL tumour reactivity. The reactivity cohort contained only roughly 11 cases, and the tumour-reactive clones were not shown to have sequences in common with the dominant in vivo tumour-associated clones. Tumour-associated clones >0.5% were found in nearly half of NSCLC cases, namely in around 31% of adenocarcinomas versus about 73% of squamous carcinomas.

From frozen aliquots of unsorted single-cell suspensions, genomic DNA was isolated using the QIAamp DNA kit. The tumour samples consisted of non-small cell lung cancer tissue that had been surgically resected. Tissues arrived within 2 hours after resection and were immediately processed into single-cell suspensions. Tissue was mechanically dissociated and enzymatically digested with DNase I, collagenase I and hyaluronidase for roughly 30 minutes at 37 °C, then filtered and RBC-lysed. A two-step multiplex PCR was used to amplify TCR-beta CDR3 regions from genomic DNA, and Illumina-compatible adaptors were added in the second step. As a commercial immunoSEQ service, TCR-beta immunosequencing was carried out on an Illumina platform. Regarding the original processing steps: Two measures summarised the repertoires: productive clonality, and Top 10 Clones, meaning the percentage of T-cell templates coming from the ten most frequent sequences. Values of productive clonality ranged from 0 to 1, with a monoclonal population indicated by a value of 1. Sequences comprising at least 0.1% of tumour T-cell templates but absent from matched non-adjacent lung were defined as tumour-associated clones and were identified via log10 scatter plots. Two-group comparisons used Student's t-tests, stages used ANOVA, and relationships used linear regression, analysed in GraphPad Prism7 and R. The source is immuneACCESS, and TCRdb retained only in-frame sequences with V and J called. Part of the clones is not carried over; for the studies checked, unresolved V genes explain less than half of this, and the remainder is unexplained. V and J calls and clone size are as listed in that table; D and trimming were resolved from the DNA. The sample table holds about 16,000 clones, of which under 75% were seen once. The top ten hold under 10% of the sample.

This TCR came from a human donor with non-small cell lung cancer. The V gene is TRBV5-4 and the J gene is TRBJ2-6; TRBD1 agrees with 8 junctional bases. Sequenced: lung tumor tissue. The CDR3 is CASSLDKTGGFSGANVLTF. The DNA is TGTGCCAGCAGCTTGGATAAAACAGGGGGGTTCTCTGGGGCCAACGTCCTGACTTTC.